Below, one TCR beta chain is given with its context. What it binds is unknown. The CDR3 runs 14 residues. CDR1 SQVTM and CDR2 ANQGSEA come from the germline V gene. V lost 5 bases and J lost 5; bases outside the gene matches: 6. RNA served as the template for amplifying TCR beta CDR3 regions. The library came from an HTBI-primed first-round RT-PCR and a second-round multiplex PCR. TCRdb re-called the multiplex PCR reads with MiXCR, one entry per CDR3 protein. The sample records 350,000 to 450,000 distinct CDR3 sequences, approximately 20% being singletons. This entry is derived from a study of Graves' ophthalmopathy and Graves' hyperthyroidism. General study points: Most clonotypes expanded in thyroid above 0.001 frequency were present in blood too.

Material for sequencing was peripheral blood. The gene calls are TRBV29-1 and TRBJ2-2; 9 positions match TRBD2. The clonotype originates from a woman aged 18-35 years with Graves' ophthalmopathy. The CDR3 nucleotides are TGCAGCGTTCGGCCTAGCGGGATGACCGGGGAGCTGTTTTTT. Its translation: CSVRPSGMTGELFF.